Listed below are T cell receptor beta chains from one sample, sequenced in a study of cytomegalovirus exposure and HLA in healthy donors. Only in-frame clones appear in the TCRdb table, and some are missing; sequencing was by immunoSEQ multiplex PCR. The data hold 130,000 or so clones, with around 92% observed a single time. The material sequenced was PBMCs. These receptor sequences come from a man aged 30-40 years in good health and CMV-seronegative. Each CDR3 is given with its conserved first and last residue. D genes are given only for firm matches. Some rows have no size entry. The others give once, few or many, or a class for an expanded clone.

j_call: TRBJ2-7
v_call: TRBV5-1
d_call: TRBD1
clone_size: -
cdr3_nt: TGCGCCAGCAGCTTGGGGACAGGGGGGACCGAGCAGTACTTC
cdr3_aa: CASSLGTGGTEQYF

j_call: TRBJ1-6
v_call: TRBV4-3
d_call: -
clone_size: -
cdr3_nt: TGCGCCAGCAGCCCAGGCCGGTGGCAGGGGTTGGCACCCCTCCACTTT
cdr3_aa: CASSPGRWQGLAPLHF

j_call: TRBJ2-3
v_call: TRBV7-3
d_call: TRBD2
clone_size: few
cdr3_nt: TGTGCCAGCAGCTTAATAGGGACTAGTAGGACAGATACGCAGTATTTT
cdr3_aa: CASSLIGTSRTDTQYF

j_call: TRBJ2-2
v_call: TRBV4-1
d_call: TRBD1
clone_size: -
cdr3_nt: TGCGCCAGCAGCCACCCCCTAGGGGACAGAGCGAACACCGGGGAGCTGTTTTTT
cdr3_aa: CASSHPLGDRANTGELFF

j_call: TRBJ2-1
v_call: TRBV7-2
d_call: -
clone_size: -
cdr3_nt: TGTGCCAGCAGCTTAGGAGGGGGTTCCTACAATGAGCAGTTCTTC
cdr3_aa: CASSLGGGSYNEQFF

j_call: TRBJ2-3
v_call: TRBV25-1
d_call: -
clone_size: few
cdr3_nt: TGTGCCAGCAGTGACGGACACCGCACAGATACGCAGTATTTT
cdr3_aa: CASSDGHRTDTQYF

j_call: TRBJ1-1
v_call: TRBV4-2
d_call: TRBD1
clone_size: -
cdr3_nt: TGTGCCAGCAGCCAAGAAGGGACAGGGGAGAAAGCTTTCTTT
cdr3_aa: CASSQEGTGEKAFF

j_call: TRBJ2-7
v_call: TRBV5-1
d_call: -
clone_size: -
cdr3_nt: TGCGCCAGCAGCTTGGACAGGGATAAGGGATACGAGCAGTACTTC
cdr3_aa: CASSLDRDKGYEQYF

j_call: TRBJ2-5
v_call: TRBV9
d_call: -
clone_size: -
cdr3_nt: TGTGCCAGCAGCCGCTCCCACACCCAAGGCGGGGAGACCCAGTACTTC
cdr3_aa: CASSRSHTQGGETQYF

j_call: TRBJ2-7
v_call: TRBV19
d_call: -
clone_size: -
cdr3_nt: TGTGCCAGTATTTCCGGCAGCGGCGATTACGAGCAGTACTTC
cdr3_aa: CASISGSGDYEQYF

j_call: TRBJ1-6
v_call: TRBV5-1
d_call: TRBD1
clone_size: -
cdr3_nt: TGCGCCAGCAGCTTGACCGGGACAGGGACTAAAGATTCACCCCTCCACTTT
cdr3_aa: CASSLTGTGTKDSPLHF

j_call: TRBJ2-5
v_call: TRBV5-1
d_call: -
clone_size: -
cdr3_nt: TGCGCCAGCAGCGCATTCCAGGCACGAGAGACCCAGTACTTC
cdr3_aa: CASSAFQARETQYF

j_call: TRBJ2-3
v_call: TRBV7-2
d_call: TRBD2
clone_size: -
cdr3_nt: TGTGCCAGCAGCTTAGCGGCGGGGGGGGCAGATACGCAGTATTTT
cdr3_aa: CASSLAAGGADTQYF

j_call: TRBJ2-5
v_call: TRBV11-3
d_call: TRBD2
clone_size: -
cdr3_nt: TGTGCCAGCAGCCCGACTAGCGAAGAGACCCAGTACTTC
cdr3_aa: CASSPTSEETQYF

j_call: TRBJ1-2
v_call: TRBV28
d_call: -
clone_size: -
cdr3_nt: TGTGCCAGCAGGGCCGGGGGGGGATGGGATGGCTACACCTTC
cdr3_aa: CASRAGGGWDGYTF